The rows below give T cell receptor beta chains drawn from one sample of a study of technical replicates of blood from a few donors. Sequencing was performed with immunoSEQ multiplex PCR; in TCRdb, only in-frame clones are kept and a portion is missing. The repertoire holds 84,000 or so clones, with around 94% as singletons. Input material: T cells isolated from PBMCs. These receptor sequences come from a human donor in good health. CDR3s include the opening cysteine and the closing phenylalanine or tryptophan. The D gene is left open where the match is weak. Size tells how often a clone was seen (once, few, many) or the class of an expanded clone, and some rows leave it out.

clone_size: -; d_call: -; v_call: TRBV5-4; j_call: TRBJ2-7; cdr3_nt: TGTGCCAGCAGCTTGGCCTCCGGGACCTACGAGCAGTACTTC; cdr3_aa: CASSLASGTYEQYF
clone_size: -; d_call: -; v_call: TRBV5-1; j_call: TRBJ2-1; cdr3_nt: TGCGCCAGCAGCTTTACAGGGGAGGTTGAGCAGTTCTTC; cdr3_aa: CASSFTGEVEQFF
clone_size: -; d_call: -; v_call: TRBV28; j_call: TRBJ1-5; cdr3_nt: TGTGCCAGCATTTCAGGGGCCCAACCCGATGGCAATCAGCCCCAGCATTTT; cdr3_aa: CASISGAQPDGNQPQHF
clone_size: -; d_call: -; v_call: TRBV10-3; j_call: TRBJ2-2; cdr3_nt: TGTGCCATCAGTGAGTTAGCACCGTTAAACACCGGGGAGCTGTTTTTT; cdr3_aa: CAISELAPLNTGELFF
clone_size: -; d_call: TRBD2; v_call: TRBV7-3; j_call: TRBJ2-5; cdr3_nt: TGTGCCAGCAGCCCCGGACTAGCGGGGGGGCTAGAGACCCAGTACTTC; cdr3_aa: CASSPGLAGGLETQYF
clone_size: few; d_call: -; v_call: TRBV9; j_call: TRBJ1-5; cdr3_nt: TGTGCCAGCAGCCCCGATGGAGCCCACAATCAGCCCCAGCATTTT; cdr3_aa: CASSPDGAHNQPQHF
clone_size: -; d_call: -; v_call: TRBV5-6; j_call: TRBJ2-3; cdr3_nt: TGTGCCAGCAGGGTTGTGGGCGCGTTGAGCACAGATACGCAGTATTTT; cdr3_aa: CASRVVGALSTDTQYF
clone_size: -; d_call: -; v_call: TRBV5-6; j_call: TRBJ1-5; cdr3_nt: TGTGCCAGCTCCGTTCTCAATCAGCCCCAGCATTTT; cdr3_aa: CASSVLNQPQHF
clone_size: -; d_call: -; v_call: TRBV5-5; j_call: TRBJ1-1; cdr3_nt: TGTGCCAGCAGCTTAATAGGGGCTGAAGCTTTCTTT; cdr3_aa: CASSLIGAEAFF
clone_size: -; d_call: TRBD2; v_call: TRBV7-6; j_call: TRBJ2-2; cdr3_nt: TGTGCCAGCAGCTCCCTTGCGGCGGGAGACACCGGGGAGCTGTTTTTT; cdr3_aa: CASSSLAAGDTGELFF
clone_size: -; d_call: -; v_call: TRBV29-1; j_call: TRBJ2-3; cdr3_nt: TGCAGCGCCCACGGGGAAGGTAACAATCTGGATACGCAGTATTTT; cdr3_aa: CSAHGEGNNLDTQYF
clone_size: once; d_call: -; v_call: TRBV27; j_call: TRBJ2-1; cdr3_nt: TGTGCCAGCAGTTTTGGGGCGGGGATCAATGAGCAGTTCTTC; cdr3_aa: CASSFGAGINEQFF
clone_size: -; d_call: -; v_call: TRBV28; j_call: TRBJ2-7; cdr3_nt: TGTGCCAGCAGTTTGGGCCTCTACGAGCAGTACTTC; cdr3_aa: CASSLGLYEQYF
clone_size: once; d_call: -; v_call: TRBV27; j_call: TRBJ2-1; cdr3_nt: TGTGCCAGCAGTCTGGACAGTAAGCAGTTCTTC; cdr3_aa: CASSLDSKQFF
clone_size: -; d_call: -; v_call: TRBV2; j_call: TRBJ2-5; cdr3_nt: TGTGCCAGCAGTCGTGAGGTCACGGAGACCCAGTACTTC; cdr3_aa: CASSREVTETQYF
clone_size: -; d_call: TRBD1; v_call: TRBV28; j_call: TRBJ2-5; cdr3_nt: TGTGCCAGCATGGGAACAGGGGGCCGGGAGACCCAGTACTTC; cdr3_aa: CASMGTGGRETQYF
clone_size: -; d_call: -; v_call: TRBV9; j_call: TRBJ2-1; cdr3_nt: TGTGCCAGCAGCGCCCAGGGGAGCTCCTACAATGAGCAGTTCTTC; cdr3_aa: CASSAQGSSYNEQFF
clone_size: once; d_call: -; v_call: TRBV9; j_call: TRBJ2-7; cdr3_nt: TGTGCCAGCAGCGTAGGTGCTGACGGATCCTCTAGTAAGCAGTACTTC; cdr3_aa: CASSVGADGSSSKQYF
clone_size: once; d_call: -; v_call: TRBV6-5; j_call: TRBJ1-2; cdr3_nt: TGTGCCAGCAGTTACTCACCAGACTATGGCTACACCTTC; cdr3_aa: CASSYSPDYGYTF
clone_size: once; d_call: TRBD1; v_call: TRBV5-1; j_call: TRBJ1-6; cdr3_nt: TGCGCCAGCAGAGAGCAGGGGGTAAGTTCACCCCTCCACTTT; cdr3_aa: CASREQGVSSPLHF
clone_size: -; d_call: TRBD1; v_call: TRBV5-1; j_call: TRBJ1-2; cdr3_nt: TGCGCCAGCAACTCCGGGACAGCTAACTATGGCTACACCTTC; cdr3_aa: CASNSGTANYGYTF
clone_size: -; d_call: TRBD2; v_call: TRBV5-1; j_call: TRBJ2-4; cdr3_nt: TGCGCCAGCAGCGCGGGAGGACAGAACATTCAGTACTTC; cdr3_aa: CASSAGGQNIQYF
clone_size: once; d_call: TRBD2; v_call: TRBV27; j_call: TRBJ2-1; cdr3_nt: TGTGCCAGCACCGAGCGGGGGGCAATTGATGAGCAGTTCTTC; cdr3_aa: CASTERGAIDEQFF
clone_size: -; d_call: -; v_call: TRBV11-2; j_call: TRBJ2-7; cdr3_nt: TGTGCCAGCAGCTTTTCAGACTACGAGCAGTACTTC; cdr3_aa: CASSFSDYEQYF
clone_size: -; d_call: TRBD1; v_call: TRBV5-1; j_call: TRBJ2-1; cdr3_nt: TGCGCCAGCAGCGTGGACAGGGCTAATGAGCAGTTCTTC; cdr3_aa: CASSVDRANEQFF
clone_size: once; d_call: -; v_call: TRBV19; j_call: TRBJ2-7; cdr3_nt: TGTGCCAGTAGTATAGACAGGGTGGACGAGCAGTACTTC; cdr3_aa: CASSIDRVDEQYF
clone_size: once; d_call: -; v_call: TRBV6-1; j_call: TRBJ2-7; cdr3_nt: TGTGCCAGCAGTGAAGCGTACGGGACTTACGAGCAGTACTTC; cdr3_aa: CASSEAYGTYEQYF
clone_size: -; d_call: TRBD1; v_call: TRBV4-1; j_call: TRBJ1-2; cdr3_nt: TGCGCCAGCAGCCATCCAGGACAGGGAAAGGGCTACACCTTC; cdr3_aa: CASSHPGQGKGYTF
clone_size: -; d_call: -; v_call: TRBV4-1; j_call: TRBJ1-5; cdr3_nt: TGCGCCAGCAGCCAGTTCCGGACAGCCAATCAGCCCCAGCATTTT; cdr3_aa: CASSQFRTANQPQHF
clone_size: few; d_call: -; v_call: TRBV13; j_call: TRBJ1-1; cdr3_nt: TGTGCCAGCAGATCTCCCGTGGCGGTGAACACTGAAGCTTTCTTT; cdr3_aa: CASRSPVAVNTEAFF
clone_size: -; d_call: TRBD2; v_call: TRBV6-1; j_call: TRBJ2-1; cdr3_nt: TGTGCCAGCAGTGAAACTAGCGGGGGATACAATGAGCAGTTCTTC; cdr3_aa: CASSETSGGYNEQFF